These T cell receptor beta chains were read from a single sample in a study of blood T cell repertoires in COVID-19. Repertoires were generated with immunoSEQ multiplex PCR, while TCRdb's copy carries only in-frame clones and drops some. The sample contains about 180,000 clones, approximately 86% of which appear only once. Material for sequencing was peripheral blood. The receptors originated from a man aged 45-65 years with active or convalescent COVID-19. Each CDR3 is given with its conserved first and last residue. D genes are given only for firm matches. Some rows have no size entry. The others give once, few or many, or a class for an expanded clone.

>NA|TRBJ2-3|TRBV20-1|NA
CSAISTDTQYF
TGCAGTGCTATATCCACAGATACGCAGTATTTT
>NA|TRBJ2-2|TRBV5-1|NA
CASSLAGAGTNTGELFF
TGCGCCAGCAGCTTGGCAGGCGCGGGAACTAACACCGGGGAGCTGTTTTTT
>NA|TRBJ1-5|TRBV30|NA
CAWGRDREQPQHF
TGTGCCTGGGGACGGGATCGGGAGCAGCCCCAGCATTTT
>NA|TRBJ2-3|TRBV7-2|NA
CASSPLGTDTQYF
TGTGCCAGCAGCCCACTAGGGACAGATACGCAGTATTTT
>NA|TRBJ1-3|TRBV18|NA
CASSQQGRNTIYF
TGTGCCAGCTCTCAACAGGGAAGAAACACCATATATTTT
>NA|TRBJ2-5|TRBV4-3|few
CASSPGGPAGMETQYF
TGCGCCAGCAGCCCCGGGGGGCCGGCAGGGATGGAGACCCAGTACTTC
>NA|TRBJ1-2|TRBV5-4|NA
CASRRLGNYGYTF
TGTGCCAGCAGACGACTGGGTAACTATGGCTACACCTTC
>TRBD2|TRBJ2-1|TRBV7-9|NA
CASSLALGGSMFLFF
TGTGCCAGCAGCTTAGCGCTTGGCGGGAGTATGTTTCTGTTCTTC
>TRBD2|TRBJ2-1|TRBV29-1|NA
CSVAPAGSSYNEQFF
TGCAGCGTTGCCCCAGCGGGGAGCTCCTACAATGAGCAGTTCTTC
>NA|TRBJ2-3|TRBV20-1|NA
CSAHRGPREYF
TGCAGTGCGCACCGAGGACCGAGGGAGTATTTT
>TRBD1|TRBJ2-1|TRBV7-9|NA
CASSPGQTIDEQFF
TGTGCCAGCAGCCCGGGACAGACTATCGATGAGCAGTTCTTC
>NA|TRBJ1-2|TRBV27|NA
CASSLTGLESNYGYTF
TGTGCCAGCAGTCTTACGGGACTAGAGAGCAACTATGGCTACACCTTC
>NA|TRBJ1-5|TRBV6-5|few
CASRKGGSSNQPQHF
TGTGCCAGCAGGAAGGGGGGGAGTAGCAATCAGCCCCAGCATTTT
>TRBD1|TRBJ2-7|TRBV9|NA
CASSVGGGSEQYF
TGTGCCAGCAGCGTAGGAGGGGGCAGCGAGCAGTACTTC
>TRBD1|TRBJ1-2|TRBV15|NA
CATSRDRGRVGYTF
TGTGCCACCAGCCGGGACAGGGGGCGCGTCGGCTACACCTTC
>NA|TRBJ2-5|TRBV5-4|few
CASSKPDIEETQYF
TGTGCCAGCAGCAAACCGGACATAGAAGAGACCCAGTACTTC
>TRBD2|TRBJ2-3|TRBV18|few
CASSPTSGGTTDTQYF
TGTGCCAGCTCACCGACTAGCGGGGGCACAACAGATACGCAGTATTTT
>NA|TRBJ1-2|TRBV29-1|NA
CSAQGTYGYTF
TGCAGCGCACAGGGAACCTATGGCTACACCTTC
>TRBD1|TRBJ2-7|TRBV27|NA
CASSPRDRGWEQYF
TGTGCCAGCAGTCCACGGGACAGAGGGTGGGAGCAGTACTTC
>NA|TRBJ1-2|TRBV28|NA
CASSPGTLPGYTF
TGTGCCAGCAGTCCAGGGACTCTCCCAGGCTACACCTTC
>NA|TRBJ1-2|TRBV6-5|NA
CASGAAANYGYTF
TGTGCCAGTGGGGCGGCGGCTAACTATGGCTACACCTTC
>NA|TRBJ2-1|TRBV6-1|once
CASSEYKGLQYNEQFF
TGTGCCAGCAGTGAATATAAGGGACTGCAGTACAATGAGCAGTTCTTC
>NA|TRBJ2-3|TRBV24-1|once
CATSEAISTDTQYF
TGTGCCACCTCCGAGGCGATAAGCACAGATACGCAGTATTTT
>NA|TRBJ2-7|TRBV28|NA
CASSLTGFWYEQYF
TGTGCCAGCAGTTTAACAGGGTTTTGGTACGAGCAGTACTTC
>NA|TRBJ1-1|TRBV18|NA
CASSPPVNTEAFF
TGTGCCAGCTCACCCCCGGTTAACACTGAAGCTTTCTTT
>NA|TRBJ2-4|TRBV24-1|NA
CATSDAGVAKNIQYF
TGTGCCACCAGTGATGCCGGGGTCGCCAAAAACATTCAGTACTTC
>NA|TRBJ2-1|TRBV5-1|once
CASSWPRMETNEQFF
TGCGCCAGCAGCTGGCCTAGGATGGAGACTAATGAGCAGTTCTTC
>NA|TRBJ1-5|TRBV12-3/TRBV12-4|NA
CASTPGVNQPQHF
TGTGCCAGCACCCCAGGGGTTAATCAGCCCCAGCATTTT
>NA|TRBJ1-2|TRBV28|NA
CASSTPNYGYTF
TGTGCCAGCAGTACTCCTAACTATGGCTACACCTTC
>TRBD2|TRBJ2-1|TRBV20-1|NA
CSASPTSGSDEQFF
TGCAGTGCTAGTCCGACTAGCGGGAGCGATGAGCAGTTCTTC
>NA|TRBJ2-2|TRBV15|NA
CATSRDGGFANTGELFF
TGTGCCACCAGCAGAGATGGCGGCTTCGCGAACACCGGGGAGCTGTTTTTT
>TRBD2|TRBJ2-7|TRBV7-2|NA
CASSLGGRVNEQYF
TGTGCCAGCAGCTTAGGCGGGAGGGTCAACGAGCAGTACTTC
>TRBD2|TRBJ2-1|TRBV5-1|once
CASSIRGGRWDEQFF
TGCGCCAGCAGTATACGCGGCGGGAGGTGGGATGAGCAGTTCTTC
>NA|TRBJ2-7|TRBV3-1/TRBV3-2|NA
CASSQDTGEQYF
TGTGCCAGCAGCCAAGATACGGGCGAGCAGTACTTC
>NA|TRBJ2-6|TRBV9|NA
CASSSSSGANVLTF
TGTGCCAGCAGTTCCTCCTCTGGGGCCAACGTCCTGACTTTC
>TRBD1|TRBJ1-6|TRBV29-1|NA
CSVRTGDGSPLHF
TGCAGCGTTAGGACAGGGGACGGGTCACCCCTCCACTTT
>NA|TRBJ2-7|TRBV7-7|NA
CASRGSSYEQYF
TGTGCCAGCAGAGGGAGCTCCTACGAGCAGTACTTC
>TRBD1|TRBJ1-6|TRBV9|NA
CASSSRQGIGNSPLHF
TGTGCCAGCAGCTCCAGACAGGGAATCGGTAATTCACCCCTCCACTTT
>TRBD1|TRBJ1-1|TRBV11-2|NA
CASSPDRGTEAFF
TGTGCCAGCAGCCCGGACAGGGGCACTGAAGCTTTCTTT
>TRBD2|TRBJ2-3|TRBV3-1/TRBV3-2|NA
CASSQTSGSSDTQYF
TGTGCCAGCAGCCAGACTAGCGGGAGTTCGGATACGCAGTATTTT
>TRBD1|TRBJ2-3|TRBV7-3|NA
CASSTGTGTDTQYF
TGTGCCAGCAGCACCGGGACAGGAACAGATACGCAGTATTTT
>NA|TRBJ1-3|TRBV30|NA
CAWNRVDGNTIYF
TGTGCCTGGAACCGGGTAGATGGAAACACCATATATTTT
>TRBD1|TRBJ1-1|TRBV29-1|NA
CSIRGQGRLMNTEAFF
TGCAGCATTAGAGGACAGGGTCGGCTCATGAACACTGAAGCTTTCTTT
>NA|TRBJ1-5|TRBV19|NA
CASSTRTGDSNQPQHF
TGTGCCAGTAGTACCCGGACCGGGGATAGCAATCAGCCCCAGCATTTT